This T cell receptor (beta chain) stems from a study of vaccination and CD4 T cells after COVID-19. In the study overall: Drawing of post-COVID samples took place a median roughly 95 days after diagnosis (range 35 to 161). Controls had a CEFX pool, an HIV-1 Nef pool, or no peptide added. Notes on the study in general: The median count of SARS-CoV-2-reactive clonotypes rose from about 20 to 38, not significantly.

As for this clonotype: Its target is not known.

Sequencing of cultured CD4+ T cell DNA used the Oncomine TCR Beta short-read assay. TCRdb called the PCR reads again in MiXCR, with one record for every CDR3 protein. The table shows over 10,000 distinct CDR3 sequences, with around 60% occurring only once. Specified treatment: roughly 11-day PBMC culture with coronavirus spike peptide pools or control peptides (ViraFEST assay). V trimming: 6 bases; J trimming: 7 bases; junction bases outside the gene matches: 14. This CDR3 region has 15 residues. This TCR was recovered from a human donor who had recovered from COVID-19. The specimen was CD4+ T cells from blood, cultured in vitro. The V and J genes are TRBV12-3 or TRBV12-4 and TRBJ2-7; 8 nucleotides agree with TRBD2. This CDR3 reads CASSRSGEGPREQYF. The DNA for the CDR3 is TGTGCCAGCAGCCGTAGCGGGGAGGGTCCTAGGGAGCAGTACTTC.